These 14 T cell receptor beta chains came from one sample sequenced in a study of cytomegalovirus exposure and HLA in healthy donors. Primers: 60 Vbeta forward and 13 Jbeta reverse. Generated by immunoSEQ multiplex PCR, the TCRdb table keeps only in-frame clones and is missing some. The table has roughly 170,000 clones, 77% seen once. Sequenced: PBMCs. Every receptor here comes from a woman aged 25 to 39 in good health and CMV-seropositive.

This chain connects TRBV11-2 to TRBJ2-5, with 12 bases fitting TRBD1. The CDR3 has 16 residues. CDR1 is SGHAT, CDR2 FQNNGV, per germline. V lost 4 bases and J lost 4; bases outside the gene matches: 7. CDR3 DNA sequence: TGTGCCAGCAGCTCAAGGGGGACAGGGGGCGCAGAGACCCAGTACTTC. This encodes CASSSRGTGGAETQYF.

The sample holds one count of this clone. Other nucleotide sequences in the sample specify the same CDR3. This chain joins TRBV28 and TRBJ2-7; D possibly corresponds to TRBD1 (5 bases). The CDR3 extends over 11 amino acids. The V end lost 6 bases, the J end lost 4 bases, and 7 bases lay between the germline ends. Germline CDR1 MDHEN, CDR2 SYDVKM. For the CDR3, the DNA is TGTGCCAGCAGCCGACAGTACGAGCAGTACTTC. It yields the protein CASSRQYEQYF.

This clone was found a few times. This chain connects TRBV4-3 to TRBJ2-2, with a possible D match to TRBD2 (6 bases). Trimming removed 0 bases at V and 7 bases at J, with 12 bases between. The CDR3 has 15 residues. The germline gives CDR1 LGHNA, CDR2 YSLEER. CDR3 amino acids: CASSQEPGVGGELFF. The DNA for the CDR3 is TGCGCCAGCAGCCAAGAGCCGGGGGTGGGCGGGGAGCTGTTTTTT.

V and J are TRBV5-4 and TRBJ2-7; 11 positions agree with TRBD2. CDR3 length: 15 amino acids. V lost 4 bases to trimming and J lost 1 base; unmatched junction nucleotides: 4. Germline CDR1 is SGHNT and CDR2 is YYREEE (reference sequence). Written as DNA, the CDR3 is TGTGCCAGCAGCAGACGACTAGCGGGATCCTACGAGCAGTACTTC. This translates into CASSRRLAGSYEQYF. Looking up the rest from reference TRBV5-4 and TRBJ2-7 gives the full variable domain: ETGVTQSPTHLIKTRGQQVTLRCSSQSGHNTVSWYQQALGQGPQFIFQYYREEENGRGNFPPRFSGLQFPNYSSELNVNALELDDSALYLCASSRRLAGSYEQYFGPGTRLTVT.

In this sample, this clone turned up a few times. The chain is built from TRBV6-5 and TRBJ1-4, with no clear D. Germline CDR1 and CDR2: MNHEY and SVGAGI. Trimming removed 3 bases from V and 7 bases from J, with 12 bases in between. The CDR3 totals 14 residues. DNA of the CDR3: TGTGCCAGCAGTTATACCACTCCAATTGAAAAACTGTTTTTT. This translates into CASSYTTPIEKLFF.

The V call is TRBV11-2, the J call TRBJ2-1; perhaps TRBD1 as D (6 bases). Germline V gene sequence: CDR1 SGHAT, CDR2 FQNNGV. The length of the CDR3 is 13 residues. Deletions cut 5 bases from V and 6 bases from J, with 11 bases between. The CDR3 here is CASSANRVNEQFF. The CDR3 region has the DNA TGTGCCAGCAGCGCCAACAGGGTCAATGAGCAGTTCTTC. The whole variable domain, remainder taken from reference TRBV11-2 and TRBJ2-1, is EAGVAQSPRYKIIEKRQSVAFWCNPISGHATLYWYQQILGQGPKLLIQFQNNGVVDDSQLPKDRFSAERLKGVDSTLKIQPAKLEDSAVYLCASSANRVNEQFFGPGTRLTVL.

This chain links TRBV4-3 with TRBJ2-1; 11 nucleotides line up with TRBD2. V was clipped by 1 base and J by 8 bases; unmatched bases: 7. The CDR3 sequence is 16 residues long. The V gene's germline CDR1 is LGHNA and CDR2 YSLEER. The CDR3 region is CASSQVTSGNSYEQFF. CDR3 DNA: TGCGCCAGCAGCCAAGTGACTAGCGGGAATTCGTATGAGCAGTTCTTC.

The chain combines TRBV6-5 with TRBJ2-5, with D possibly being TRBD2 (5 bases). Per the germline V gene, CDR1 is MNHEY and CDR2 is SVGAGI. V lost 4 bases to trimming and J lost 1 base, with 13 bases between them. The CDR3 loop spans 15 amino acids. The CDR3: CASSSPGVAQETQYF. DNA for the CDR3: TGTGCCAGCAGTTCCCCCGGGGTGGCCCAAGAGACCCAGTACTTC.

This clone was picked up one time. This sequence joins TRBV5-6 and TRBJ2-1, with 7 positions matching TRBD1. The length of the CDR3 is 14 residues. Trimming cost V 1 base and J 7 bases; bases outside gene matches: 5. From germline, CDR1 is SGHDT and CDR2 YYEEEE. The CDR3 DNA sequence: TGTGCCAGCAGCTTGAGGGGGCGAGGAAATGAGCAGTTCTTC. This sequence encodes CASSLRGRGNEQFF.

The chain combines TRBV7-9 with TRBJ1-1; TRBD1 matches 7 bases. CDR1 is SEHNR, CDR2 FQNEAQ, per germline (reference sequence). The CDR3 has 12 residues. Trimming at V came to 5 bases and at J to 10 bases, leaving 7 bases not matched to a gene. The CDR3 sequence: CASSQKTGTAFF. The CDR3 coding sequence is TGTGCCAGCAGCCAAAAGACAGGGACAGCTTTCTTT.

The table lists this clone with a few counts. The chain links TRBV5-4 to TRBJ1-2; D possibly corresponds to TRBD1 (6 bases). CDR3 length equals 13 residues. Trimming took off 4 bases at V and 2 bases at J, with 9 bases between the two ends. In germline, CDR1 is SGHNT, CDR2 YYREEE (reference sequence). DNA for the CDR3: TGTGCCAGCAGCATGACAGGAAACTATGGCTACACCTTC. Protein: CASSMTGNYGYTF.

The J gene is TRBJ1-2, the V gene TRBV11-2; possibly TRBD1 for D (6 bases). The V end lost 5 bases, the J end lost 6 bases, and 19 bases lay between the germline ends. Germline V gives CDR1 SGHAT, CDR2 FQNNGV. This CDR3 is 15 amino acids long. The CDR3 spells CASSISPGATDGYTF. DNA of the CDR3: TGTGCCAGCAGCATCTCCCCAGGGGCCACAGATGGCTACACCTTC.

A single count supports this clone. This sequence joins TRBV29-1 and TRBJ2-1; D is unresolved. Germline V gene lookup returns CDR1 SQVTM and CDR2 ANQGSEA. V lost 5 bases and J lost 5, with 13 bases in between. The CDR3 length is 13 residues. The CDR3 DNA sequence: TGCAGCGTTTGGCGATCAGACAACAATGAGCAGTTCTTC. Amino acid sequence: CSVWRSDNNEQFF.

The gene calls are TRBV5-4 and TRBJ2-7, with 8 bases fitting TRBD2. Germline CDR1 SGHNT, CDR2 YYREEE (reference sequence). V was pared by 0 bases and J by 7 bases, with 12 bases of the junction left unmatched. This CDR3 has 16 residues. The DNA of the CDR3 is TGTGCCAGCAGCTTGGAACCGAGCGGGAGTCTCGGGGAGCAGTACTTC. The encoded protein is CASSLEPSGSLGEQYF.